This T cell receptor (beta chain) was recovered during a study of shared clonotypes between healthy human individuals. CDR3 size: 15 residues. The germline gives CDR1 LNHDA, CDR2 SQIVND (reference sequence). The V gene end was trimmed by 1 base and the J gene end by 4 bases; junction bases not matched to a gene: 6. This table comes from immunoSEQ multiplex PCR, and its TCRdb copy is limited to in-frame clones, with some not included. The data show more than 2,000,000 clones, roughly 92% seen once. Specimen: naive CD4+ T cells sorted from blood. Subset specified: CD45RA+ positively selected. This chain links TRBV19 with TRBJ2-7; 8 bases match TRBD2. The origin of this receptor is a man in his late teens or twenties in good health. The CDR3 here is CASSIGGSGIYEQYF. CDR3 nucleotides: TGTGCCAGTAGTATAGGTGGTAGCGGGATATACGAGCAGTACTTC.